This T cell receptor beta chain was captured in a study of circulating CD8 cells and anti-PD-1 response in melanoma. Study at large: Complete or partial response defined responders; stable or progressive disease, non-responders.

This clonotype is deemed medium-sized. Its target is not known. TCR libraries were prepared from roughly 14 ng of total RNA with the QIAseq Immune Repertoire TCR panel. TCRdb ran MiXCR on the reads and lists one entry per CDR3 protein. Of about 300 distinct CDR3 sequences in the sample, roughly 8.2% were seen once. Sorting of live CD3+CD8+TCRalphabeta+ cells by PD-1 and/or TIGIT gave four subsets. In germline, CDR1 is MNHEY, CDR2 SVGAGI. V was cut by 0 bases and J by 2 bases, with 7 bases left in between. The CDR3 extends over 14 amino acids. Whole-study results and caveats: Clonotype sharing was highest between DPOS and TIGIT subsets. Diversity ranked highest in DNEG and lowest in TIGIT subsets. Expanded sorted subsets were checked for tumor reactivity using peptides.

This chain uses TRBV6-5 with TRBJ1-1; D not resolved. The TCR originated in a human donor with melanoma. Sequenced here: CD8+ T cells from PBMCs, sampled at baseline or after one month of anti-PD-1 therapy (not recorded which). The CDR3 nucleotides are TGTGCCAGCAGTTACTCGTCCCCCAACACTGAAGCTTTCTTT. Its translation is CASSYSSPNTEAFF.